The 26 T cell receptor beta chains below come from one sample, sequenced in a study of T cells in Graves' hyperthyroidism and ophthalmopathy. Using RNA transcripts as the source, TCR beta CDR3 regions were amplified. First-round RT-PCR with HTBI primers amplified the TCR CDR3 region. TCRdb ran MiXCR on the multiplex PCR reads and lists one entry per CDR3 protein. The top ten clones hold about 31% of a sample with 400,000 to 600,000 distinct CDR3 sequences, around 16% of them seen once. Sequencing used blood. All receptors derive from a woman in her twenties or thirties with Graves' ophthalmopathy.

The CDR3 reads CASRPGLAPNTGELFF. The CDR3 coding sequence is TGCGCCAGCAGACCGGGACTAGCGCCGAACACCGGGGAGCTGTTTTTT. The chain carries TRBV5-1 and TRBJ2-2; 10 bases agree with TRBD2. This CDR3 comprises 16 residues. The germline V gene has CDR1 SGHRS and CDR2 YFSETQ. The V gene end was trimmed by 5 bases and the J gene end by 0 bases; junction bases not matched to a gene: 4.

This clonotype was detected only a few times. This sequence joins TRBV6-1 and TRBJ1-2, with D hard to call. The CDR3 covers 13 residues. Trimming stripped 7 bases from V and 5 bases from J, with 14 bases between. The germline V gene has CDR1 MNHNS and CDR2 SASEGT. The CDR3 spells CASKQSLGYGYTF. The CDR3 DNA sequence: TGTGCCAGCAAGCAGTCCTTAGGGTATGGCTACACCTTC.

The rearrangement joins TRBV15 to TRBJ2-7; perhaps TRBD2 as D (7 bases). V lost 1 base and J lost 5, with 15 bases in between. This CDR3 is built from 15 residues. Germline V gives CDR1 LNHNV, CDR2 YYDKDF (reference sequence). The CDR3 reads CATSRGGGSLDEQYF. The CDR3 DNA reads as TGTGCCACCAGCAGAGGGGGGGGCTCCCTCGACGAGCAGTACTTC.

The V and J genes are TRBV6-5 and TRBJ1-2, with a weak D call TRBD1 (5 bases). This CDR3 comprises 14 residues. Looked up from germline, CDR1 is MNHEY and CDR2 is SVGAGI. Trimming removed 2 bases at V and 6 bases at J, with 13 bases between. Here the CDR3 DNA reads TGTGCCAGCAGTTACGAGTCAGGGCCGCATGGCTACACCTTC. The encoded protein is CASSYESGPHGYTF.

On this clonotype: One base away lies a much larger clone, so this may be a sequencing read error. The V gene is TRBV12-3 or TRBV12-4, the J gene TRBJ2-2; D is possibly TRBD2 (6 bases). The CDR3 is made up of 15 amino acids. CDR3 sequence: CASSFAPGNTGGLFF. DNA of the CDR3: TGTGCCAGCAGTTTTGCCCCGGGGAACACCGGGGGGCTGTTTTTT.

This clonotype was counted many times. The CDR3 bases are TGCGCCAGCAGCTTGATATCTCGGACTAGCGGTACTTACGAGCAGTACTTC. This gives the protein CASSLISRTSGTYEQYF. The rearrangement uses TRBV5-1 and TRBJ2-7; 10 bases align to TRBD2. V shed 1 base and J 4 bases; nucleotides not matched to a gene: 11. CDR3 length: 17 amino acids. From germline, CDR1 is SGHRS and CDR2 YFSETQ.

This clonotype occurred many times. The chain employs TRBV29-1 and TRBJ2-7; D remains ambiguous. This CDR3 comprises 11 residues. Germline CDR1 SQVTM, CDR2 ANQGSEA. Trimming removed 3 bases at V and 5 bases at J, with 8 bases between. CDR3 protein: CSVDTIDEQYF. The CDR3 DNA reads TGCAGCGTTGACACAATCGACGAGCAGTACTTC.

Many counts were recorded for this clonotype. The chain combines TRBV4-3 with TRBJ2-7, with 7 bases lining up with TRBD2. The CDR3 spans 14 residues. J lost 4 bases, V lost 4 bases, and 7 bases had no gene match. The germline V gene encodes CDR1 LGHNA and CDR2 YSLEER. The CDR3 reads CASSPASGGYEQYF. In DNA form, the CDR3 reads TGCGCCAGCAGCCCAGCTAGCGGAGGATACGAGCAGTACTTC.

In this sample, this clonotype turned up a few times. The rearrangement links TRBV7-2 to TRBJ2-5; 9 positions match TRBD1. CDR1 SGHTA and CDR2 FQGNSA come from the germline V gene. The CDR3 contains 14 residues. After removal of 5 bases from V and 5 bases from J, the junction contained 6 bases not matched to a gene. CDR3 sequence (DNA): TGTGCCAGCAGCCCCGGGACAGGGTTCGAGACCCAGTACTTC. Amino acid sequence: CASSPGTGFETQYF.

V is TRBV24-1 and J is TRBJ1-2, with no clear D. V was pared by 2 bases and J by 9 bases, with 12 bases between. CDR1 is KGHDR, CDR2 SFDVKD, per germline. The CDR3 runs 13 residues. CDR3 protein: CATSDWAGRSYTF. Here the CDR3 DNA reads TGTGCCACCAGTGATTGGGCAGGACGGAGCTACACCTTC.

The chain is built from TRBV7-9 and TRBJ2-7, with 13 bases matching TRBD2. After removal of 4 bases from V and 1 base from J, the junction contained 7 bases not matched to a gene. The CDR3 has 17 residues. Germline CDR1 SEHNR, CDR2 FQNEAQ (reference sequence). The DNA of the CDR3 is TGTGCCAGCAGCTCAAGGACTAGCGGGAGTAGGTCCTACGAGCAGTACTTC. Translated, it gives CASSSRTSGSRSYEQYF.

This clonotype was seen at least ten times. CDR3 bases: TGTGCCAGCAAACAAGCGGGAGGGTTCGACGAGCAGTACTTC. Translation: CASKQAGGFDEQYF. The gene calls are TRBV6-1 and TRBJ2-7; 10 bases are shared with TRBD2. In germline, CDR1 is MNHNS, CDR2 SASEGT. The trim removed 7 bases at V and 5 bases at J, leaving 8 bases unmatched. The CDR3 runs 14 residues.

This clonotype appeared many times. The chain links TRBV2 to TRBJ1-1; D is possibly TRBD1 (6 bases). Germline V gives CDR1 SNHLY, CDR2 FYNNEI. This CDR3 spans 14 amino acids. Trimming took off 6 bases at V and 0 bases at J, with 11 bases between the two ends. This CDR3 reads CASRDTGLNTEAFF. The CDR3 nucleotides are TGTGCCAGCAGAGATACAGGGTTGAACACTGAAGCTTTCTTT.

This clonotype was detected many times. The chain links TRBV6-1 to TRBJ2-5; D uncertain. CDR3 length: 13 residues. V gave up 7 bases and J gave up 0 bases, with 9 bases separating them. Germline V gene data show CDR1 as MNHNS and CDR2 as SASEGT. CDR3 DNA: TGTGCCAGCAAAGTAGGGAACCAAGAGACCCAGTACTTC. This sequence encodes CASKVGNQETQYF.

This clonotype was seen at least ten times. The V gene is TRBV7-3, the J gene TRBJ2-1, with no clear D. The CDR3 has 13 amino acids. Trimming pared 1 base from V and 6 bases from J, leaving 7 bases between. In germline, CDR1 is SGHTA, CDR2 FQGTGA. The CDR3 DNA reads as TGTGCCAGCAGCTTAAGACTCCGCAATGAGCAGTTCTTC. Protein: CASSLRLRNEQFF.

This clonotype was detected ten times or more. V is TRBV3-1 and J is TRBJ2-7; TRBD2 aligns across 10 bases. This CDR3 comprises 15 residues. V dropped 2 bases and J dropped 4; count of bases not matched to a gene: 5. Germline CDR1 reads LGHDT; CDR2 reads YNNKEL (reference sequence). The CDR3 bases are TGTGCCAGCAGCCAACGGACTAGCGGAATATACGAGCAGTACTTC. Translation: CASSQRTSGIYEQYF.

This clonotype was seen many times. The chain carries TRBV11-2 and TRBJ2-7, with 9 bases identical to TRBD2. The V gene's germline CDR1 is SGHAT and CDR2 FQNNGV. This CDR3 is 15 amino acids long. Trimming took 5 bases from V and 5 from J; bases not matched to a gene: 10. CDR3 in DNA: TGTGCCAGCAGCCCCGGGGTAGCGGGAGAGGACGAGCAGTACTTC. Its protein product is CASSPGVAGEDEQYF.

This clonotype came up a few times. The J gene is TRBJ1-2, the V gene TRBV4-1, with D perhaps matching TRBD1 (5 bases). This CDR3 is 13 amino acids long. Germline V gene sequence: CDR1 MGHRA, CDR2 YSYEKL. Trimming removed 2 bases from V and 5 bases from J, with 9 bases in between. CDR3 nucleotide sequence: TGCGCCAGCAGCCAAAGGTCAGGGTATGGCTACACCTTC. It yields the protein CASSQRSGYGYTF.

The DNA for the CDR3 is TGCAGCGTAGAGACGGTGAACACTGAAGCTTTCTTT. Amino acid sequence: CSVETVNTEAFF. The V gene is TRBV29-1, the J gene TRBJ1-1; no firm D call. This CDR3 is 12 amino acids long. Trimming shortened V by 6 bases and J by 0 bases, and 8 bases separated the two germline ends. Germline lookup yields CDR1 SQVTM and CDR2 ANQGSEA.

Ten or more counts support this clonotype. The J gene is TRBJ1-1, the V gene TRBV3-1; D not resolved. This CDR3 has 17 residues. V was cut by 4 bases and J by 0 bases, with 18 bases left in between. CDR1 LGHDT and CDR2 YNNKEL come from the germline V gene (reference sequence). CDR3 region: CASSPYLDGNLNTEAFF. The CDR3 DNA is TGTGCCAGCAGCCCCTATTTGGACGGAAATTTGAACACTGAAGCTTTCTTT.

This clonotype has just a few counts. The chain uses TRBV20-1 and TRBJ2-7, with D perhaps TRBD1 (5 bases). The length of the CDR3 is 14 residues. V was clipped by 0 bases and J by 3 bases, with 12 bases between them. Germline loops: CDR1 DFQATT, CDR2 SNEGSKA (reference sequence). This CDR3 reads CSARDQGYHYEQYF. The DNA for the CDR3 is TGCAGTGCTAGAGACCAGGGTTATCACTACGAGCAGTACTTC.

This clonotype appeared a few times. The chain recombines TRBV9 with TRBJ2-7, with 7 nucleotides matching TRBD1. The CDR3 spans 15 residues. Trimming took 3 bases from V and 3 from J; bases not matched to a gene: 9. Germline CDR1 reads SGDLS; CDR2 reads YYNGEE. CDR3 in amino acids: CASSARQGGLYEQYF. Here the CDR3 DNA reads TGTGCCAGCAGCGCCAGACAGGGCGGTCTCTACGAGCAGTACTTC.

This clonotype occurred a few times. This rearrangement joins TRBV6-2 or TRBV6-3 to TRBJ2-4; D is unresolved. This CDR3 contains 14 residues. V lost 6 bases and J lost 0, with 9 bases in between. Germline V gene data show CDR1 as MNHEY and CDR2 as SVGEGT. CDR3 loop: CASSIGIAKNIQYF. CDR3 sequence (DNA): TGTGCCAGCAGCATTGGGATAGCCAAAAACATTCAGTACTTC.

This clonotype was seen more than once but under ten times. The V call is TRBV9, the J call TRBJ1-6; the D gene is possibly TRBD1 (6 bases). The ends were cut back, 4 bases at V and 8 bases at J, with 13 bases in the middle. Germline V CDR1 and CDR2: SGDLS, YYNGEE. This CDR3 region has 14 residues. Here the CDR3 DNA reads TGTGCCAGCAGCAGGACAGTGGGAGATTCACCCCTCCACTTT. Encoded protein: CASSRTVGDSPLHF.

There are many counts of this clonotype. The chain uses TRBV7-2 and TRBJ2-3, with D perhaps matching TRBD2 (5 bases). Germline values: CDR1 SGHTA, CDR2 FQGNSA. The V gene lost 2 bases and the J gene lost 0 bases, with 9 bases spanning the gap. CDR3 length: 15 residues. CDR3: CASSLSGSSTDTQYF. For the CDR3, the DNA is TGTGCCAGCAGCTTAAGTGGGAGTAGCACAGATACGCAGTATTTT.

This clonotype was observed at least ten times. The V and J genes are TRBV27 and TRBJ2-1; D unresolved. This CDR3 is built from 15 residues. CDR1 is MNHEY, CDR2 SMNVEV, per germline (reference sequence). V was trimmed by 0 bases and J by 2 bases, leaving 8 bases between them. CDR3 in DNA: TGTGCCAGCAGTTTATCGCTAGTTACCTACAATGAGCAGTTCTTC. Its protein is CASSLSLVTYNEQFF.